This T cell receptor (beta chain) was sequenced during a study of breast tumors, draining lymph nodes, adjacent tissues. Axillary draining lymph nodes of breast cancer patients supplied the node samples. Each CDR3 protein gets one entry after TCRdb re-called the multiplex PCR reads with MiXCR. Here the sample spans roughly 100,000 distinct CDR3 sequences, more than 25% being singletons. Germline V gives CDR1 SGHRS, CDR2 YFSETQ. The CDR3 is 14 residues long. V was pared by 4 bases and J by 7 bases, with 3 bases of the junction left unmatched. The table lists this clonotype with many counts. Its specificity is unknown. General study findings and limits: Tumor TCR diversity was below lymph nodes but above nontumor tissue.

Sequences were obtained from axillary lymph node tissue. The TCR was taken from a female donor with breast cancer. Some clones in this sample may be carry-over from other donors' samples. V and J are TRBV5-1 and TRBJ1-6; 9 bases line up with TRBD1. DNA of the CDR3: TGCGCCAGCAGCAAGGACAGGGGCAATTCACCCCTCCACTTT. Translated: CASSKDRGNSPLHF.